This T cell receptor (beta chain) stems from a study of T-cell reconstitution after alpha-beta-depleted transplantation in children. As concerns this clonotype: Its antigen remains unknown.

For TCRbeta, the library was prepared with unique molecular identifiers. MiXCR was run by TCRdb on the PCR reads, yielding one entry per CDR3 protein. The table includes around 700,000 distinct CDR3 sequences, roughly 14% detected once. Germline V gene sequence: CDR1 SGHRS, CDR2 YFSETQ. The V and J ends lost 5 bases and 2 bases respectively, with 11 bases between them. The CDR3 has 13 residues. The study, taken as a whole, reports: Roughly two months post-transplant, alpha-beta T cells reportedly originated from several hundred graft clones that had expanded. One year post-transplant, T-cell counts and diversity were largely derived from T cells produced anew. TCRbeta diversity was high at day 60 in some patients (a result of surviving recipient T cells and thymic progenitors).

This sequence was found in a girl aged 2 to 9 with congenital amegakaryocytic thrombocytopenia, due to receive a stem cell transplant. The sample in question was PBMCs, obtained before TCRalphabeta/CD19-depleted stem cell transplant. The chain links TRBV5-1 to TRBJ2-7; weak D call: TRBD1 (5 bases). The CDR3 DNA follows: TGCGCCAGCAGACAGGTAGGGACCTACGAGCAGTACTTC. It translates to CASRQVGTYEQYF.